This T cell receptor beta chain was identified during a study of memory CD4+ T cells and cytomegalovirus serostatus. The sort gate was single viable CD3+CD4+CD8-CD45RO+ cells for memory CD4+ T cells. General study results and limits: The CMV-associated TCR signature appears largely within the CD4+ memory repertoire. About 40% of the roughly 160 known CMV-associated TCRbeta sequences appeared in CD4+ memory.

Of note for this clone: What it binds is not known.

Study processing details: Out-of-frame sequences were removed, leaving 2,000,000 or so distinct TCRbeta sequences. Sequencing used immunoSEQ multiplex PCR; TCRdb keeps in-frame clones, though not all of them. The V and J calls and clone size are taken from that table; D and trimming were inferred from the DNA. Of 50,000 to 70,000 clones detected, 70% to 85% appear once; the ten largest clones hold about 0.86%. The CDR3 has 15 amino acids. Trimming removed 6 bases from V and 4 bases from J, with 15 bases in between. Looked up from germline, CDR1 is MNHNY and CDR2 is SVGAGI (reference sequence). This TCR derives from an adult in good health and CMV-seronegative. The chain is built from TRBV6-6 and TRBJ1-4; D perhaps matches TRBD1 (5 bases). The sample consisted of memory CD4+ T cells from blood. This CDR3 reads CASRRDGGLNEKLFF. Written as DNA, the CDR3 is TGTGCCAGCAGGCGGGACGGAGGCCTTAATGAAAAACTGTTTTTT.